The source of this TCR beta chain is a study of spatial heterogeneity in lung cancer. Study details: For the average unique TCR and UMI combination, more than eight occurrences appeared in raw reads.

Time point defined: sample taken at primary tumor resection. The input material, whole RNA from tumor, nontumor lung or frozen PBMC, was sequenced unsorted. Many counts were recorded for this clonotype. A unique molecular identifier was attached to every TCR cDNA molecule. MiXCR was run by TCRdb on the 5' RACE reads, yielding one entry per CDR3 protein. The sample lists roughly 8,000 distinct CDR3 sequences, about 9.1% occurring once. CDR1 is LNHNV, CDR2 YYDKDF, per germline (reference sequence). There are 17 residues in the CDR3. V was pared by 5 bases and J by 4 bases, with 13 bases of the junction left unmatched.

The chain joins TRBV15 to TRBJ2-2; TRBD2 aligns across 7 bases. The sequences come from PBMCs, collected at surgery. The source of this sequence is a male donor with early-stage non-small cell lung cancer. The CDR3 DNA follows: TGTGCCACCAGCTCCCGGCGGGCTAGCGGAAGCACCGGGGAGCTGTTTTTT. This gives the protein CATSSRRASGSTGELFF.